The 20 T cell receptor beta chains below were found in one sample sequenced in a study of identifying expanded T cells in peripheral blood. The protocol was immunoSEQ multiplex PCR, while the TCRdb copy is restricted to in-frame clones and leaves out a portion. The sample carries around 85,000 clones, around 89% recorded once. Material: blood. All receptors come from a person aged 18 to 69 in good health.

The chain is built from TRBV11-2 and TRBJ2-7; TRBD2 matches 8 bases. J gave up 6 bases and V 5 bases, and 6 bases lay outside the gene matches. Per the germline V gene, CDR1 is SGHAT and CDR2 is FQNNGV. The CDR3 totals 13 residues. The CDR3 is CASSPRTSREQYF. The CDR3 DNA sequence: TGTGCCAGCAGCCCCCGGACTAGCCGCGAGCAGTACTTC.

V usage is TRBV27 and J usage is TRBJ2-1, with D possibly called TRBD1 or TRBD2 (5 bases each). Trimming took 5 bases from V and 5 from J, leaving 19 bases between them. Germline-derived CDR1 and CDR2 are MNHEY and SMNVEV (reference sequence). The CDR3 covers 16 residues. The CDR3 protein is CASSPHWGGPDNEQFF. The CDR3 DNA follows: TGTGCCAGCAGTCCCCATTGGGGCGGGCCGGACAATGAGCAGTTCTTC.

The rearrangement links TRBV23-1 to TRBJ2-5; 8 nucleotides align to TRBD1. TRBV23-1 falls under the ORF class, with uncertain function. This CDR3 comprises 14 residues. J gave up 5 bases and V 6 bases, and 8 bases lay outside the gene matches. The chain's CDR3 is CASRQGDWRETQYF. CDR3 DNA sequence: TGCGCCAGCAGACAGGGGGACTGGAGGGAGACCCAGTACTTC.

The chain recombines TRBV2 with TRBJ1-1; D is ambiguous. The CDR3 loop spans 14 amino acids. The V and J ends lost 7 bases and 1 base respectively, with 13 bases between them. Per the germline V gene, CDR1 is SNHLY and CDR2 is FYNNEI. The CDR3 region has the DNA TGTGCCAGCACTCAAGGGTTTTGGAACACTGAAGCTTTCTTT. It codes for CASTQGFWNTEAFF.

This chain links TRBV27 with TRBJ1-6; D uncertain. Between the trimmed V and J ends, which lost 6 bases and 5 bases, there was a span of 17 bases. The CDR3 spans 16 residues. From germline, CDR1 is MNHEY and CDR2 SMNVEV (reference sequence). The CDR3 nucleotides are TGTGCCAGCAGCCTTCCTCGGAGCAGAAATAATTCACCCCTCCACTTT. As protein: CASSLPRSRNNSPLHF.

The table lists this clone with many counts. The genes are TRBV7-3 and TRBJ2-2; 8 bases line up with TRBD2. V lost 7 bases to trimming and J lost 1 base; unmatched junction nucleotides: 5. The germline CDR1 and CDR2 sequences are SGHTA and FQGTGA. This CDR3 region has 15 residues. CDR3 nucleotide sequence: TGTGCCAGCAAAGCGGGACTAGGGAACACCGGGGAGCTGTTTTTT. It translates to CASKAGLGNTGELFF.

CDR3 sequence reads: CAWRGQSHFPIYTF. CDR3 nucleotide sequence: TGTGCCTGGAGGGGACAGAGCCATTTCCCTATCTACACCTTC. The rearrangement links TRBV30 to TRBJ1-2; TRBD1 agrees at 7 bases. There are 14 residues in the CDR3. Trimming removed 3 bases from V and 10 bases from J; junction bases left unmatched: 14. CDR1 GTSNPN and CDR2 SVGIG come from the germline V gene (reference sequence).

This CDR3 is CASSLGQGMYEQYF. As DNA, the CDR3 is TGCGCCAGCAGCTTAGGCCAGGGGATGTACGAGCAGTACTTC. The chain joins TRBV5-1 to TRBJ2-7; the D gene is possibly TRBD1 (6 bases). Germline V lookup: CDR1 SGHRS, CDR2 YFSETQ. There are 14 residues in the CDR3. The V end lost 2 bases, the J end lost 4 bases, and 13 bases lay between the germline ends. Variable domain in full (rest from reference TRBV5-1 and TRBJ2-7): KAGVTQTPRYLIKTRGQQVTLSCSPISGHRSVSWYQQTPGQGLQFLFEYFSETQRNKGNFPGRFSGRQFSNSRSEMNVSTLELGDSALYLCASSLGQGMYEQYFGPGTRLTVT.

The chain combines TRBV25-1 with TRBJ1-1; D is perhaps TRBD1 (5 bases). Germline-derived CDR1 and CDR2 are MGHDK and SYGVNS. Trimming cost V 5 bases and J 0 bases, with 13 bases left between them. The CDR3 has 15 amino acids. CDR3 protein: CASSPMTALNTEAFF. CDR3 DNA sequence: TGTGCCAGCAGTCCAATGACAGCGCTGAACACTGAAGCTTTCTTT.

The J gene is TRBJ2-1, the V gene TRBV9; 12 bases fit TRBD2. The CDR3 consists of 16 residues. V trimming: 2 bases; J trimming: 5 bases; junction bases outside the gene matches: 5. Germline V gene data show CDR1 as SGDLS and CDR2 as YYNGEE. The CDR3 spells CASSVELAGGNNEQFF. For the CDR3, the DNA is TGTGCCAGCAGCGTTGAACTAGCGGGGGGAAACAATGAGCAGTTCTTC.

CDR3 loop: CASSIGTTREQYF. As DNA, the CDR3 is TGTGCCAGCAGCATAGGGACAACACGCGAGCAGTACTTC. This sequence joins TRBV7-2 and TRBJ2-7, with D possibly matching TRBD1 (6 bases). V lost 5 bases and J 6 bases, leaving 14 bases between the germline ends. The CDR3 covers 13 residues. Germline CDR1 reads SGHTA; CDR2 reads FQGNSA.

A single count supports this clone. The chain links TRBV4-2 to TRBJ2-7; no clear D. Germline lookup yields CDR1 LGHNA and CDR2 YNFKEQ. The CDR3 runs to 13 residues. V lost 1 base to trimming and J lost 4 bases, with 8 bases between them. Here the CDR3 reads CASSQGPEYEQYF. The CDR3 coding sequence is TGTGCCAGCAGCCAAGGTCCCGAGTACGAGCAGTACTTC.

The chain combines TRBV21-1 with TRBJ2-4; TRBD1, the D gene given by the table, was not confirmed from the DNA. TRBV21-1 constitutes a pseudogene. The CDR3 has 16 residues. The CDR3 sequence: CASSRTVSLAKNIQYF. For the CDR3, the DNA is TGTGCCAGCAGCAGAACAGTGTCGCTAGCCAAAAACATTCAGTACTTC.

This clone occurred once. The chain uses TRBV5-1 and TRBJ2-7; a possible D gene is TRBD2 (5 bases). Germline V gene sequence: CDR1 SGHRS, CDR2 YFSETQ. The V gene lost 2 bases and the J gene lost 1 base, with 19 bases spanning the gap. This CDR3 spans 17 amino acids. In DNA form, the CDR3 reads TGCGCCAGCAGCTTTTTCCCCTCCAGCGGCTCATCCTACGAGCAGTACTTC. Protein sequence: CASSFFPSSGSSYEQYF.

The genes are TRBV15 and TRBJ2-3, with TRBD2 matching over 7 bases. The length of the CDR3 is 15 residues. Germline CDR1 reads LNHNV; CDR2 reads YYDKDF (reference sequence). Germline trimming cut 0 bases from V and 5 bases from J; bases unmatched to any gene: 5. The DNA of the CDR3 is TGTGCCACCAGCAGAGATGACGGGGAGGGAGATACGCAGTATTTT. It encodes CATSRDDGEGDTQYF.

This clone was seen only once. The chain recombines TRBV27 with TRBJ1-2; unclear D gene. Germline loops: CDR1 MNHEY, CDR2 SMNVEV (reference sequence). V was pared by 0 bases and J by 8 bases, with 10 bases between. This CDR3 has 13 residues. The DNA for the CDR3 is TGTGCCAGCAGTTTATCAGGCCCGAAGGGCTACACCTTC. Translation: CASSLSGPKGYTF.

This clone was counted once. CDR3 region: CASSFTTSGSQETQYF. The CDR3 DNA reads as TGTGCCAGCAGTTTTACGACTAGCGGGAGTCAAGAGACCCAGTACTTC. The rearrangement links TRBV27 to TRBJ2-5; 12 bases align to TRBD2. Germline CDR1 is MNHEY and CDR2 is SMNVEV (reference sequence). Unmatched junction bases numbered 4, after V lost 3 bases and J lost 2 bases. The CDR3 covers 16 residues.

The chain has TRBV19 and TRBJ2-7; 9 nucleotides match TRBD1. Trimming at V came to 10 bases and at J to 6 bases, leaving 4 bases not matched to a gene. Germline assignment: CDR1 LNHDA and CDR2 SQIVND (reference sequence). This CDR3 has 11 amino acids. The CDR3 sequence: CATTGGREQYF. In DNA, the CDR3 is TGTGCCACCACAGGGGGCCGCGAGCAGTACTTC. The full variable domain, completed using reference TRBV19 and TRBJ2-7, is DGGITQSPKYLFRKEGQNVTLSCEQNLNHDAMYWYRQDPGQGLRLIYYSQIVNDFQKGDIAEGYSVSREKKESFPLTVTSAQKNPTAFYLCATTGGREQYFGPGTRLTVT.

This clone is a singleton in its sample. V usage is TRBV11-2 and J usage is TRBJ2-7, with D perhaps matching TRBD2 (5 bases). Germline-derived CDR1 and CDR2 are SGHAT and FQNNGV. Trimming removed 5 bases at V and 9 bases at J, with 14 bases between. The CDR3 length is 12 residues. This CDR3 is CASSPTTAGQYF. The CDR3, as DNA: TGTGCCAGCAGCCCCACGACGGCGGGGCAGTACTTC.

This chain joins TRBV29-1 and TRBJ2-5; D tentatively reads TRBD1 or TRBD2 (6 bases each). The CDR3 is made up of 12 amino acids. Germline lookup yields CDR1 SQVTM and CDR2 ANQGSEA. V gave up 4 bases and J gave up 3 bases, with 9 bases separating them. CDR3 coding DNA: TGCAGCGTTGTGAGGGGGGAAGAGACCCAGTACTTC. Protein sequence: CSVVRGEETQYF.